A selection of T cell receptor beta chains follows, all from one sample in a study of blood T cell repertoires in COVID-19. Generated by immunoSEQ multiplex PCR, the TCRdb table keeps only in-frame clones and is missing some. The sample consists of 150,000 to 200,000 clones, around 90% of them appearing once. The sequenced sample was peripheral blood. Receptors originate from a man aged 40-49 years with active or convalescent COVID-19. CDR3s include the opening cysteine and the closing phenylalanine or tryptophan. Fields, in order: V gene, J gene, clone size, CDR3 protein. Size is stated for part of the rows, as once, few or many counts, or as a class when the clone is expanded.

V gene: TRBV2
J gene: TRBJ1-6
clone size: NA
CDR3 protein: CASIHRDRNSPLHF

V gene: TRBV5-1
J gene: TRBJ1-1
clone size: once
CDR3 protein: CASSGEGQGNTEAFF

V gene: TRBV11-1
J gene: TRBJ2-3
clone size: NA
CDR3 protein: CASSLALTSGDLNTQYF

V gene: TRBV18
J gene: TRBJ1-2
clone size: NA
CDR3 protein: CASSPWAAGVYGYTF

V gene: TRBV5-1
J gene: TRBJ1-1
clone size: NA
CDR3 protein: CASSLGQATEAFF

V gene: TRBV5-1
J gene: TRBJ1-5
clone size: NA
CDR3 protein: CASSLVAEGQPQHF

V gene: TRBV7-2
J gene: TRBJ2-7
clone size: NA
CDR3 protein: CASSSTQGQGVREQYF

V gene: TRBV6-6
J gene: TRBJ1-4
clone size: NA
CDR3 protein: CASSYSGEGFEKLFF

V gene: TRBV5-1
J gene: TRBJ1-6
clone size: NA
CDR3 protein: CASYTYGSRGYSPLHF

V gene: TRBV7-3
J gene: TRBJ2-2
clone size: NA
CDR3 protein: CASSPSGTANTGELFF

V gene: TRBV5-1
J gene: TRBJ1-6
clone size: NA
CDR3 protein: CASQKDGGFGSPLHF

V gene: TRBV18
J gene: TRBJ2-1
clone size: NA
CDR3 protein: CASSQQGNEQFF

V gene: TRBV6-5
J gene: TRBJ1-2
clone size: NA
CDR3 protein: CASRPVAGNYGYTF

V gene: TRBV6-1
J gene: TRBJ1-5
clone size: NA
CDR3 protein: CASSDRRSWGQVSNQPQHF

V gene: TRBV29-1
J gene: TRBJ1-1
clone size: NA
CDR3 protein: CSANQRVVDTEAFF

V gene: TRBV5-1
J gene: TRBJ1-2
clone size: NA
CDR3 protein: CASSLESEGYTF

V gene: TRBV19
J gene: TRBJ2-7
clone size: once
CDR3 protein: CASSIGEVYEQYF

V gene: TRBV2
J gene: TRBJ1-3
clone size: few
CDR3 protein: CASSDPDRDGNTIYF

V gene: TRBV6-6
J gene: TRBJ2-2
clone size: NA
CDR3 protein: CASSRPGQDNTGELFF

V gene: TRBV15
J gene: TRBJ1-2
clone size: NA
CDR3 protein: CATSGPDSKRGGYTF

V gene: TRBV7-3
J gene: TRBJ1-3
clone size: few
CDR3 protein: CASSITGRAGNTIYF

V gene: TRBV12-1
J gene: TRBJ1-2
clone size: NA
CDR3 protein: CASSPHRAYGSYGYTF

V gene: TRBV18
J gene: TRBJ2-3
clone size: NA
CDR3 protein: CASSPRLPSGYTDTQYF

V gene: TRBV5-1
J gene: TRBJ1-1
clone size: NA
CDR3 protein: CASSLDSVMNTEAFF

V gene: TRBV3-1/TRBV3-2
J gene: TRBJ2-7
clone size: NA
CDR3 protein: CASSRTGYPYEQYF

V gene: TRBV29-1
J gene: TRBJ1-2
clone size: NA
CDR3 protein: CSVEGQFYGYTF

V gene: TRBV7-3
J gene: TRBJ2-1
clone size: few
CDR3 protein: CASSSNRGDYNEQFF

V gene: TRBV5-4
J gene: TRBJ2-7
clone size: NA
CDR3 protein: CASSFQGSSYEQYF

V gene: TRBV7-9
J gene: TRBJ1-5
clone size: NA
CDR3 protein: CASSLALQGYSNQPQHF

V gene: TRBV5-4
J gene: TRBJ1-1
clone size: NA
CDR3 protein: CASSIGTSSNTEAFF

V gene: TRBV27
J gene: TRBJ2-7
clone size: NA
CDR3 protein: CASRKTGAPYEQYF

V gene: TRBV27
J gene: TRBJ1-1
clone size: NA
CDR3 protein: CASSLSVTGLNTEAFF

V gene: TRBV2
J gene: TRBJ1-3
clone size: NA
CDR3 protein: CASRPTGDSGNTIYF

V gene: TRBV7-9
J gene: TRBJ2-3
clone size: NA
CDR3 protein: CASSLDGVTDTQYF